This entry describes one TCR beta chain. In the authors' workflow: Nucleated cell number was recorded as an estimate derived from reference gene primer amplification. Assay used: immunoSEQ multiplex PCR; TCRdb lists only in-frame clones, some missing. V and J calls and clone size are copied from that table; D and trimming were computed from the DNA. This table holds some 150,000 clones, around nine tenths found once. The CDR3 spans 13 residues. V trimming: 5 bases; J trimming: 7 bases; junction bases outside the gene matches: 5. Germline CDR1 is LNHDA and CDR2 is SQIVND (reference sequence). The sample originates from a study of blood T cell repertoires in COVID-19. Turning to the study itself: Italy, Spain and the United States were the sources of the convalescent and acute COVID-19 samples. Sample material is recorded as cDNA or gDNA derived from T cells, B-cell-depleted T cells, or PBMCs.

This TCR came from a human donor in a cohort sampled during active COVID-19. The source material was peripheral blood. This chain uses TRBV19 with TRBJ2-1; 7 bases match TRBD1. CDR3 residues: CASSHPGQNEQFF. CDR3 DNA sequence: TGTGCCAGTAGTCACCCGGGACAGAATGAGCAGTTCTTC.